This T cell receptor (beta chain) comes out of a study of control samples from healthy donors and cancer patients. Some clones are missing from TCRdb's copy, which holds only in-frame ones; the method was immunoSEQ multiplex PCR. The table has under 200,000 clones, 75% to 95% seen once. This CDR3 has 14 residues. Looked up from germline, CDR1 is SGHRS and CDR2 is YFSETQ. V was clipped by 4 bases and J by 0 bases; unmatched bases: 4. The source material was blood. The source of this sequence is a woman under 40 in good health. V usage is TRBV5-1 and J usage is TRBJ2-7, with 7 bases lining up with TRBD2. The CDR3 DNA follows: TGCGCCAGCAGCCTACGGACTAGCTCCTACGAGCAGTACTTC. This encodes CASSLRTSSYEQYF.